These T cell receptor beta chains were read from a single sample in a study of blood T cell repertoires in COVID-19. The table came from immunoSEQ multiplex PCR; TCRdb's copy has only in-frame clones and leaves some out. The table lists tens of thousands of clones, roughly nine tenths of them singletons. Sequencing was carried out using peripheral blood. Receptors were obtained from a man between 65 and 85 years old with active COVID-19. Each CDR3 is given with its conserved first and last residue. The order of the fields is clone size, J gene, D gene, V gene, CDR3 protein, CDR3 DNA. The D gene is left open where the match is weak. Size tells how often a clone was seen (once, few, many) or the class of an expanded clone, and some rows leave it out.

>NA|TRBJ2-1|NA|TRBV9
CASSLTTGYNEQFF
TGTGCCAGCAGCTTAACGACAGGCTACAATGAGCAGTTCTTC
>NA|TRBJ2-2|TRBD1|TRBV29-1
CSVENWTGPRLRTGELFF
TGCAGCGTCGAAAATTGGACAGGACCGAGGTTACGCACCGGGGAGCTGTTTTTT
>NA|TRBJ2-2|NA|TRBV10-3
CAISEGVGQNTGELFF
TGTGCCATCAGTGAGGGGGTGGGGCAGAACACCGGGGAGCTGTTTTTT
>NA|TRBJ1-3|NA|TRBV7-9
CASSLERFSGNTIYF
TGTGCCAGCAGCTTAGAACGGTTCTCTGGAAACACCATATATTTT
>NA|TRBJ1-2|TRBD1|TRBV30
CAWSEGNRGVTNYGYTF
TGTGCCTGGAGTGAAGGCAACAGGGGCGTTACTAACTATGGCTACACCTTC
>NA|TRBJ1-3|NA|TRBV7-9
CASSLGQAGNTIYF
TGTGCCAGCAGCTTAGGACAGGCTGGAAACACCATATATTTT
>NA|TRBJ2-1|NA|TRBV4-3
CASSQDIRVDEQFF
TGCGCCAGCAGCCAAGATATCAGGGTCGATGAGCAGTTCTTC
>medium-sized|TRBJ1-5|TRBD1|TRBV19
CASTPDREDQPQHF
TGTGCCAGTACACCTGACAGGGAGGATCAGCCCCAGCATTTT
>NA|TRBJ2-1|TRBD2|TRBV4-3
CASSQKLLLAGGPSSYNEQFF
TGCGCCAGCAGCCAAAAGCTCTTACTAGCGGGGGGACCAAGCTCCTACAATGAGCAGTTCTTC
>NA|TRBJ2-2|NA|TRBV7-9
CASSLVDSNTGELFF
TGTGCCAGCAGCTTAGTTGACAGTAACACCGGGGAGCTGTTTTTT
>few|TRBJ1-3|NA|TRBV3-1/TRBV3-2
CASSQDERLTGNTIYF
TGTGCCAGCAGCCAAGATGAGCGGTTAACTGGAAACACCATATATTTT
>NA|TRBJ2-5|TRBD1|TRBV6-1
CASSAIPRQGGETQYF
TGTGCCAGCAGTGCAATCCCGAGACAGGGGGGGGAGACCCAGTACTTC
>NA|TRBJ1-4|TRBD1|TRBV10-2
CASSQGQGGLAKLFF
TGCGCCAGCAGTCAGGGACAGGGAGGATTGGCAAAACTGTTTTTT
>medium-sized|TRBJ2-5|NA|TRBV5-4
CASSLIGGTQYF
TGTGCCAGCAGCTTGATAGGGGGGACCCAGTACTTC
>NA|TRBJ1-4|NA|TRBV7-9
CASSLGRQGGEKLFF
TGTGCCAGCAGCTTAGGTCGGCAGGGCGGTGAAAAACTGTTTTTT
>NA|TRBJ1-1|TRBD1|TRBV9
CASSQRTGPYTEAFF
TGTGCCAGCAGCCAAAGGACAGGGCCCTACACTGAAGCTTTCTTT
>NA|TRBJ2-1|TRBD2|TRBV19
CASSIGGGGHNEQFF
TGTGCCAGTAGTATTGGCGGGGGGGGCCACAATGAGCAGTTCTTC